These T cell receptor beta chains were read from a single sample in a study of OX40 agonist ivuxolimab in advanced cancers. Produced via immunoSEQ multiplex PCR; TCRdb's table is partial and in-frame only. The sample contains about 54,000 clones, around 93% of which appear only once. The sequencing used CD4+ or CD8+ T cells sorted from blood, collected in a trial of the OX40 agonist ivuxolimab. Source of these receptors: an adult with an advanced solid tumor such as melanoma, head and neck, liver or kidney cancer. The CDR3 runs from the conserved cysteine through the conserved F or W. Fields, in order: V gene, clone size, J gene, D gene, CDR3 protein, CDR3 DNA. A D gene is named only where the DNA matches it firmly. Size values are once, few and many counts, or a class for expanded clones, and some rows have none.

V: TRBV6-1; size: -; J: TRBJ2-5; D: TRBD1; CDR3: CASSVLQGALGETQYF; DNA: TGTGCCAGCAGTGTTCTACAGGGGGCTTTGGGGGAGACCCAGTACTTC
V: TRBV28; size: -; J: TRBJ2-7; D: -; CDR3: CASSLGHFGPYEQYF; DNA: TGTGCCAGCAGTTTAGGTCATTTTGGGCCCTACGAGCAGTACTTC
V: TRBV27; size: -; J: TRBJ2-7; D: TRBD1; CDR3: CASSWGQWSYEQYF; DNA: TGTGCCAGCAGTTGGGGACAGTGGTCCTACGAGCAGTACTTC
V: TRBV13; size: -; J: TRBJ2-2; D: -; CDR3: CASSFTGYPGELFF; DNA: TGTGCCAGCAGCTTTACAGGGTATCCCGGGGAGCTGTTTTTT
V: TRBV7-2; size: -; J: TRBJ2-5; D: TRBD2; CDR3: CASSLGVAGEETQYF; DNA: TGTGCCAGCAGCTTAGGGGTAGCGGGGGAAGAGACCCAGTACTTC
V: TRBV10-3; size: -; J: TRBJ2-2; D: TRBD1; CDR3: CAISESGQGQELFF; DNA: TGTGCCATCAGTGAGTCAGGACAGGGCCAGGAGCTGTTTTTT
V: TRBV19; size: -; J: TRBJ2-5; D: -; CDR3: CASSILPTNLGETQYF; DNA: TGTGCCAGTAGTATCCTTCCGACCAACCTTGGAGAGACCCAGTACTTC
V: TRBV6-6; size: -; J: TRBJ1-5; D: TRBD1; CDR3: CASSYGQGGNQPQHF; DNA: TGTGCCAGCAGCTATGGACAGGGTGGCAATCAGCCCCAGCATTTT
V: TRBV13; size: -; J: TRBJ1-2; D: -; CDR3: CASSLDREMDGYTF; DNA: TGTGCCAGCAGCTTAGACAGGGAAATGGATGGCTACACCTTC
V: TRBV28; size: -; J: TRBJ2-3; D: -; CDR3: CASSFPLMDTQYF; DNA: TGTGCCAGCAGTTTTCCCTTGATGGATACGCAGTATTTT
V: TRBV4-1; size: -; J: TRBJ1-2; D: -; CDR3: CASSPRVNYGYTF; DNA: TGCGCCAGCAGTCCCAGGGTGAACTATGGCTACACCTTC
V: TRBV6-5; size: -; J: TRBJ1-1; D: -; CDR3: CASSYTRDTEAFF; DNA: TGTGCCAGCAGTTATACCAGGGACACTGAAGCTTTCTTT
V: TRBV6-4; size: once; J: TRBJ1-5; D: TRBD1; CDR3: CASSDSRFFRGYGNQPQHF; DNA: TGTGCCAGCAGTGACTCGCGCTTTTTCAGGGGGTATGGCAATCAGCCCCAGCATTTT
V: TRBV27; size: -; J: TRBJ1-1; D: -; CDR3: CASSLSPGGDTEAFF; DNA: TGTGCCAGCAGTTTATCTCCGGGCGGGGACACTGAAGCTTTCTTT
V: TRBV19; size: -; J: TRBJ2-7; D: -; CDR3: CASSISTGAYEQYF; DNA: TGTGCCAGTAGTATAAGCACGGGCGCCTACGAGCAGTACTTC
V: TRBV12-5; size: -; J: TRBJ1-2; D: -; CDR3: CASGHAGSLRGYTF; DNA: TGTGCTAGTGGCCACGCCGGGTCCCTCAGGGGCTACACCTTC
V: TRBV28; size: -; J: TRBJ1-2; D: TRBD1; CDR3: CASGEMGQGFYGYTF; DNA: TGTGCCAGCGGAGAGATGGGACAGGGGTTCTATGGCTACACCTTC
V: TRBV13; size: -; J: TRBJ2-3; D: -; CDR3: CASSLEREGTDTQYF; DNA: TGTGCCAGCAGCTTAGAGAGGGAGGGCACAGATACGCAGTATTTT
V: TRBV27; size: -; J: TRBJ2-2; D: TRBD2; CDR3: CASSLSWGLAGESGELFF; DNA: TGTGCCAGCAGTTTATCGTGGGGACTAGCGGGAGAGAGCGGGGAGCTGTTTTTT
V: TRBV11-1; size: -; J: TRBJ2-3; D: -; CDR3: CASSPFWQGQDTQYF; DNA: TGTGCCAGCAGCCCCTTTTGGCAGGGGCAGGATACGCAGTATTTT
V: TRBV30; size: -; J: TRBJ1-5; D: -; CDR3: CAWSPTGTYNQPQHF; DNA: TGTGCCTGGAGTCCGACCGGGACCTACAATCAGCCCCAGCATTTT
V: TRBV4-1; size: once; J: TRBJ1-2; D: TRBD1; CDR3: CASSQVGDRDGYTF; DNA: TGCGCCAGCAGCCAAGTAGGGGACAGGGATGGCTACACCTTC
V: TRBV9; size: -; J: TRBJ1-1; D: -; CDR3: CASSVEGEQGRGTEAFF; DNA: TGTGCCAGCAGCGTAGAGGGAGAACAGGGAAGAGGCACTGAAGCTTTCTTT
V: TRBV11-2; size: -; J: TRBJ1-1; D: -; CDR3: CASSLDRSGRVDTEAFF; DNA: TGTGCCAGCAGCTTAGACCGAAGCGGCAGGGTGGACACTGAAGCTTTCTTT
V: TRBV11-2; size: -; J: TRBJ1-3; D: TRBD1; CDR3: CASSSRQGLSGNTIYF; DNA: TGTGCCAGCAGCTCGAGACAGGGTTTATCGGGAAACACCATATATTTT
V: TRBV19; size: -; J: TRBJ1-3; D: -; CDR3: CASREGNTIYF; DNA: TGTGCCAGTAGGGAAGGAAACACCATATATTTT
V: TRBV6-5; size: -; J: TRBJ2-7; D: -; CDR3: CASTLGAGNEQYF; DNA: TGTGCCAGCACGCTAGGGGCAGGGAACGAGCAGTACTTC
V: TRBV2; size: -; J: TRBJ1-1; D: -; CDR3: CASSDPGAGTEAFF; DNA: TGTGCCAGCAGTGACCCGGGGGCTGGCACTGAAGCTTTCTTT
V: TRBV4-1; size: -; J: TRBJ1-2; D: -; CDR3: CASSQATQGLYGYTF; DNA: TGCGCCAGCAGCCAAGCGACACAGGGCCTCTATGGCTACACCTTC
V: TRBV7-9; size: -; J: TRBJ1-4; D: -; CDR3: CASSDRDENEKLFF; DNA: TGTGCCAGCAGCGATCGGGACGAAAATGAAAAACTGTTTTTT
V: TRBV19; size: -; J: TRBJ2-7; D: TRBD1; CDR3: CASSIGTAYEQYF; DNA: TGTGCCAGTAGTATTGGGACAGCCTACGAGCAGTACTTC
V: TRBV19; size: -; J: TRBJ2-2; D: -; CDR3: CASYGSTWTGELFF; DNA: TGTGCCAGTTACGGGAGCACCTGGACCGGGGAGCTGTTTTTT
V: TRBV19; size: -; J: TRBJ1-6; D: TRBD1; CDR3: CASMGQGADSPLHF; DNA: TGTGCCAGTATGGGACAGGGGGCTGATTCACCCCTCCACTTT